This TCR beta chain was recorded in a study of T cell changes during pregnancy in multiple sclerosis. Sequencing was performed with immunoSEQ multiplex PCR; in TCRdb, only in-frame clones are kept and a portion is missing. The sample yields approximately 100,000 clones, roughly 91% seen once. V was clipped by 5 bases and J by 0 bases; unmatched bases: 12. Looked up from germline, CDR1 is SEHNR and CDR2 is FQNEAQ (reference sequence). This CDR3 spans 18 amino acids. The TCR sequence derives from a female donor with multiple sclerosis, enrolled in a pregnancy study. The specimen was peripheral blood, collected in the first trimester of pregnancy. The chain joins TRBV7-9 to TRBJ2-3, with TRBD2 identical over 9 bases. CDR3 sequence (DNA): TGTGCCAGCAGCCAACAGACTAGCGGACCGCCTAGCACAGATACGCAGTATTTT. Its protein is CASSQQTSGPPSTDTQYF.